This TCR beta chain comes out of a study of CD8+ T cells in alopecia areata (dated by TCRdb to the late 2010s). At the level of the whole study: Treated patients were enrolled in an open-label pilot trial of oral tofacitinib at 5 to 10 mg twice daily for moderate-to-severe alopecia areata. Tofacitinib was administered for 6 to 18 months, and 6 months of follow-up off drug were then conducted to assess delayed response and recurrence. The study used high-throughput TCRbeta sequencing to examine T cell clonal expansion in alopecia areata, in both the C3H/HeJ mouse model and human patients. In humans, TCRbeta sequencing was performed on scalp tissue and on sorted CD4+ and CD8+ peripheral blood T cells from healthy controls and from patients with patchy or totalis/universalis alopecia areata. Biopsies were taken from tofacitinib-treated patients at baseline and again at 4 and 24 weeks into treatment, and several of those patients also had a later scalp biopsy. Clonality in the scalp was compared among normal scalp (n=4), patchy alopecia areata scalp (n=8), and alopecia totalis/universalis scalp (n=8). RNA was obtained with the PAXgene miRNA kit for fixed scalp, the miRNeasy kit for PBMCs, and the RNeasy kit for mouse skin. immunoSEQ multiplex PCR using 35 Vbeta forward primers and 13 Jbeta reverse primers was used to amplify TCRbeta CDR3 regions.

Turning to this clone: Its antigen is unknown. The sample holds no much larger clone one base away, and base qualities are not on file.

From alopecia areata patients, peripheral blood was collected along with lesional scalp punch biopsies. After PBMCs were isolated by density centrifugation and stained for CD3, CD4 and CD8, a FACSAria was used to sort CD4+ and CD8+ T cells. The receptor library was made with the immunoSEQ multiplex PCR assay. For TCR sequencing, RNA was extracted from every sample and reverse transcribed into cDNA to serve as template. First-strand cDNA was synthesized with SuperScript III using a 2:1 mix of oligo-dT and random hexamers. A synthetic immune receptor repertoire was used to assess amplification bias, and residual bias was removed computationally. The study's processing was this. Raw reads were preprocessed to remove errors, and CDR3 was defined by IMGT conventions from the conserved cysteine to phenylalanine. Clonality was computed as 1 minus the Shannon entropy, with the entropy normalized by log2 of the number of productive unique TCRs. Scalp TCRbeta sequences were cross-referenced with sorted blood CD4 and CD8 repertoires so that the CD4 or CD8 identity of scalp clones could be inferred. TCRdb stores this immuneACCESS table with in-frame sequences only. Part of the clones is absent; in the studies checked, under half of the shortfall reflects unresolved V genes, and no reason is known for the rest. V, J and clone size derive from that table, while D and trimming were established from the DNA sequence. Recorded for this sample are about 98,000 clones; less than 50% of them occurred a single time. Jointly, the top ten make up 0.7% to 0.95% of the sample.

From the cysteine through the phenylalanine, the CDR3 covers 11 amino acids. Just the 33-base CDR3 DNA is kept, in frame starting at base 1. For CDR1 and CDR2, the germline V gene (reference sequence) lists SEHNR and FQNEAQ. Relative to germline, V is 5 bases shorter and J is 6 bases shorter, with 7 bases between their ends. General study outcomes and caveats: Higher clonality and more expanded CD8+ clones were observed in lesional scalp than in normal scalp, particularly in alopecia totalis/universalis, a finding suggestive of antigenic drive. Compared with mice, TCR sequences shared between patients were less clear, possibly partly because of HLA diversity across the patient population. Scalp TCR repertoire analysis is complicated because resident alphabeta T cells in normal human skin are also sequenced, whereas mouse skin is dominated by gammadelta T cells.

The source of this sequence is a human donor with alopecia areata. Sample: CD4+ T cells sorted from blood. The rearranged segments are TRBV7-9 and TRBJ1-2, with the D gene too uncertain to name. The CDR3 protein is CASSPSDGYTF. The DNA sequence is as follows: TGTGCCAGCAGCCCCAGTGATGGCTACACCTTC.